The 10 T cell receptor beta chains below come from one sample, sequenced in a study of cytomegalovirus exposure and HLA in healthy donors. The PCR had 60 Vbeta and 13 Jbeta primers. Sequencing used immunoSEQ multiplex PCR; TCRdb keeps in-frame clones, though not all of them. The sample yields about 89,000 clones, 70% to 80% seen once. The sequenced sample was PBMCs. These receptors all come from a man under 40 in good health and CMV-seronegative.

The chain combines TRBV28 with TRBJ2-1, with 9 bases lining up with TRBD1. In germline, CDR1 is MDHEN, CDR2 SYDVKM. The CDR3 runs to 18 residues. Losses at the gene ends were 7 bases for V and 5 bases for J; bases not matched to a gene: 18. CDR3 loop: CASTQRGINRGRNNEQFF. The CDR3, as DNA: TGTGCCAGCACCCAGAGGGGGATAAACAGGGGGCGCAACAATGAGCAGTTCTTC. The complete variable domain, with remaining parts taken from reference TRBV28 and TRBJ2-1, reads DVKVTQSSRYLVKRTGEKVFLECVQDMDHENMFWYRQDPGLGLRLIYFSYDVKMKEKGDIPEGYSVSREKKERFSLILESASTNQTSMYLCASTQRGINRGRNNEQFFGPGTRLTVL.

The chain has TRBV14 and TRBJ2-1, with 10 nucleotides matching TRBD2. Germline trimming cut 0 bases from V and 2 bases from J; bases unmatched to any gene: 4. CDR3 length equals 17 residues. CDR1 is SGHDN, CDR2 FVKESK, per germline. The CDR3 protein is CASSQEEREGAYNEQFF. The CDR3 DNA follows: TGTGCCAGCAGCCAAGAGGAGCGGGAGGGCGCCTACAATGAGCAGTTCTTC. Supplemented by reference TRBV14 and TRBJ2-1, the full variable domain reads EAGVTQFPSHSVIEKGQTVTLRCDPISGHDNLYWYRRVMGKEIKFLLHFVKESKQDESGMPNNRFLAERTGGTYSTLKVQPAELEDSGVYFCASSQEEREGAYNEQFFGPGTRLTVL.

The V call is TRBV6-5, the J call TRBJ1-2; D might be TRBD1 (5 bases). The CDR3 is 11 residues long. CDR1 and CDR2 (germline): MNHEY, SVGAGI. V lost 3 bases and J lost 10, with 9 bases in between. CDR3 sequence: CASSYVGVYTF. The CDR3 nucleotides read TGTGCCAGCAGTTATGTAGGGGTCTACACCTTC.

About this clone: The sample has other DNA sequences that encode this CDR3 too. V is TRBV28 and J is TRBJ2-7; D unclear. Trimming left V 6 bases short and J 3 bases short, with 9 bases between. Looked up from germline, CDR1 is MDHEN and CDR2 is SYDVKM. CDR3 size: 12 residues. The CDR3, as DNA: TGTGCCAGCAGCCCCCCCTACTACGAGCAGTACTTC. Translation: CASSPPYYEQYF.

The genes are TRBV5-6 and TRBJ2-5; D possibly corresponds to TRBD2 (6 bases). Germline CDR1 is SGHDT and CDR2 is YYEEEE. The CDR3 runs 14 residues. V was shortened by 4 bases and J by 4 bases, with 14 bases between the two germline ends. The CDR3 coding sequence is TGTGCCAGCAGCCGGGCGGGATTTCGAGAGACCCAGTACTTC. It yields the protein CASSRAGFRETQYF.

This sequence joins TRBV6-5 and TRBJ1-1, with no clear D. The V and J ends lost 2 bases and 7 bases respectively, with 11 bases between them. Germline V lookup: CDR1 MNHEY, CDR2 SVGAGI. The CDR3 extends over 13 amino acids. CDR3 nucleotide sequence: TGTGCCAGCAGTTACCCGGGAGAACGTGAAGCTTTCTTT. Residues: CASSYPGEREAFF.

CDR3 DNA: TGTGCCAGCAGTTTAAGTCCCCGGGAGCAGTACTTC. This sequence encodes CASSLSPREQYF. The genes are TRBV28 and TRBJ2-7; no reliable D call. The CDR3 runs 12 residues. V gave up 2 bases and J gave up 7 bases, with 9 bases separating them. The germline CDR1 and CDR2 sequences are MDHEN and SYDVKM.

The chain carries TRBV5-1 and TRBJ2-5; TRBD2 matches at 10 bases. The assigned J gene may be wrong: the sequence end matches TRBJ2-7 better. The CDR3 is 16 amino acids. Germline loops: CDR1 SGHRS, CDR2 YFSETQ. Here the CDR3 DNA reads TGCGCCAGCAGCATACCGAGCGGGGGGGAATCCTACGAGCAGTACTTC. Translating gives CASSIPSGGESYEQYF.

The chain joins TRBV6-6 to TRBJ2-5, with D possibly matching TRBD1 (5 bases). The CDR3 is made up of 14 amino acids. With 6 bases removed from V and 5 bases from J, the gap between germline ends came to 16 bases. CDR1 and CDR2 from the germline V gene are MNHNY and SVGAGI (reference sequence). The CDR3, as DNA: TGTGCCAGCAGCCGGACAAGCCTCCTCGAGACCCAGTACTTC. It specifies CASSRTSLLETQYF.

The CDR3 sequence is CASGGGTGSYNEQFF. The CDR3 region has the DNA TGTGCCAGCGGGGGCGGGACAGGGTCCTACAATGAGCAGTTCTTC. This sequence joins TRBV7-9 and TRBJ2-1, with 9 bases aligning to TRBD1. The CDR3 is 15 residues long. CDR1 is SEHNR and CDR2 is FQNEAQ in the germline V gene (reference sequence). V gave up 8 bases and J gave up 1 base; unmatched junction bases: 6.